The clone carrying this T cell receptor (beta chain) was observed a few times. Its specificity is unknown. Trimming removed 7 bases at V and 2 bases at J, with 26 bases between. The germline CDR1 and CDR2 sequences are SQVTM and ANQGSEA. The CDR3 is 17 amino acids. Built from TCR beta cDNA, the libraries had unique molecular identifiers in them. Researchers reported roughly 0.5 million cDNA molecules coming from 1 to 10 million T cells. TCRdb fed the PCR reads into MiXCR, producing one record per CDR3 protein. The data hold 820,000 or so distinct CDR3 sequences, with around 50% observed a single time. This sample stems from a study of post-analysis software for immune sequencing data. Overall study findings and caveats: Compared with controls, patients showed significantly lower normalized Chao1 diversity. A few TRBV segments occurring more often in patients than controls included TRBV5-6, TRBV5-1 and TRBV20-1. F measure grouped same-batch samples tightly together.

The source material was blood. The V call is TRBV29-1, the J call TRBJ1-2, with D possibly being TRBD1 (5 bases). The receptor was isolated from a girl aged 5-17 years with multiple sclerosis. CDR3 loop: CSGCFTTQTRDNYGYTF. The CDR3 bases are TGCAGCGGGTGTTTTACGACCCAGACCCGGGACAACTATGGCTACACCTTC.